This T cell receptor beta chain came from a study of blood T cell repertoires in COVID-19. Study as a whole: The study drew acute and convalescent COVID-19 samples from the United States, Italy and Spain. T cells, B-cell-depleted T cells, or PBMCs supplied cDNA or gDNA.

The repertoire was sequenced with immunoSEQ multiplex PCR; TCRdb's copy has only in-frame clones and lacks some. The table lists more than 250,000 clones, roughly nine tenths of them singletons. Enrollees, about 18 to 89 years old, lived in 24 US areas. Each participant's cohort was designated according to participant-reported clinical history. V shed 1 base and J shed 5 bases, with 11 bases lying between them. Germline values: CDR1 LGHDT, CDR2 YNNKEL (reference sequence). The CDR3 has 14 amino acids. The chain has TRBV3-1 (or the pseudogene TRBV3-2) and TRBJ1-2; weak D call: TRBD1 (6 bases). Sequenced material: PBMCs or T cells enriched from blood (not recorded which). The clonotype originates from a woman younger than 45 who had recovered from COVID-19. CDR3 sequence: CASSQVVQGYGYTF. The CDR3 bases are TGTGCCAGCAGCCAAGTAGTGCAGGGGTATGGCTACACCTTC.